One and the same sample provided the 21 T cell receptor beta chains below, sequenced in a study of brain metastases from non-small cell lung cancer. Clones were sequenced by immunoSEQ multiplex PCR, and TCRdb holds only the in-frame ones, with some missing. Among fewer than 400 clones listed, approximately 78% were seen once. Sample: tissue from a brain metastasis. These receptor sequences come from a donor aged 40 or over with non-small cell lung cancer.

This clone has just a few counts. The J gene is TRBJ2-5, the V gene TRBV13, with D perhaps TRBD2 (6 bases). Looked up from germline, CDR1 is PRHDT and CDR2 is FYEKMQ (reference sequence). V lost 5 bases and J 5 bases, leaving 15 bases between the germline ends. The CDR3 length is 14 residues. CDR3 residues: CASSTGLSKETQYF. CDR3 coding DNA: TGTGCCAGCAGCACGGGACTTAGTAAGGAGACCCAGTACTTC.

CDR3 in DNA: TGTGCCAGCAGCCCGGGGGGTGGGGAGACCCAGTACTTC. Protein sequence: CASSPGGGETQYF. This chain connects TRBV5-6 to TRBJ2-5; the match to TRBD2 covers 7 bases. The germline CDR1 and CDR2 sequences are SGHDT and YYEEEE. Trimming at V came to 4 bases and at J to 5 bases, leaving 5 bases not matched to a gene. The CDR3 consists of 13 residues.

This sequence joins TRBV3-1 (or the pseudogene TRBV3-2) and TRBJ1-6, with D maybe TRBD1 (5 bases). CDR1 and CDR2 from the germline V gene are LGHDT and YNNKEL (reference sequence). This CDR3 region has 16 residues. V lost 2 bases and J 2 bases, leaving 10 bases between the germline ends. CDR3 in DNA: TGTGCCAGCAGCCAAAGGTCAGGGCCCTATAATTCACCCCTCCACTTT. Protein: CASSQRSGPYNSPLHF.

The rearrangement links TRBV27 to TRBJ2-2, with D hard to call. The CDR3 totals 13 residues. Germline CDR1 MNHEY, CDR2 SMNVEV (reference sequence). V was clipped by 10 bases and J by 6 bases, with 15 bases between them. In DNA form, the CDR3 reads TGTGCCACTGAACAGCCTCTGGCCGGGGAGCTGTTTTTT. Translation gives CATEQPLAGELFF.

J is TRBJ2-4 and V is TRBV28; D is perhaps TRBD2 (5 bases). The CDR3 spans 13 residues. CDR1 and CDR2 from the germline V gene are MDHEN and SYDVKM. The V end lost 4 bases, the J end lost 14 bases, and 18 bases lay between the germline ends. The CDR3 sequence is CASSSQAAGPEYF. The CDR3 nucleotides read TGTGCCAGCAGTTCCCAAGCGGCCGGCCCCGAGTACTTC.

V usage is TRBV7-2 and J usage is TRBJ2-7; the match to TRBD2 covers 8 bases. With 3 bases clipped from V and 0 bases from J, the junction kept 4 bases outside the gene matches. The germline gives CDR1 SGHTA, CDR2 FQGNSA. CDR3 size: 15 residues. CDR3 bases: TGTGCCAGCAGCTTTAGCGGGACCACCTCCTACGAGCAGTACTTC. This encodes CASSFSGTTSYEQYF.

The chain is built from TRBV5-5 and TRBJ2-2; D uncertain. The germline V gene encodes CDR1 SGHKS and CDR2 YYEKEE (reference sequence). CDR3 size: 15 residues. Deletions cut 4 bases from V and 0 bases from J, with 10 bases between. Here the CDR3 reads CASSDRHSNTGELFF. The CDR3 coding sequence is TGTGCCAGCAGCGACCGACATTCGAACACCGGGGAGCTGTTTTTT. Using reference TRBV5-5 and TRBJ2-2 for the parts outside the CDR3, the full variable domain is DAGVTQSPTHLIKTRGQQVTLRCSPISGHKSVSWYQQVLGQGPQFIFQYYEKEERGRGNFPDRFSARQFPNYSSELNVNALLLGDSALYLCASSDRHSNTGELFFGEGSRLTVL.

This clone came up once. The V and J genes are TRBV6-4 and TRBJ1-5; D remains unclear. Between the trimmed V and J ends, which lost 3 bases and 4 bases, there was a span of 10 bases. Germline V CDR1 and CDR2: MRHNA, SNTAGT. The CDR3 runs to 14 residues. The CDR3 DNA reads TGTGCCAGCAGTGAAAGACCTGAGAATCAGCCCCAGCATTTT. It encodes CASSERPENQPQHF.

This clone has a single count. This sequence joins TRBV28 and TRBJ2-1; a weak D match, TRBD1 (6 bases). Trimming shortened V by 5 bases and J by 6 bases, and 17 bases separated the two germline ends. The CDR3 extends over 15 amino acids. Germline V gene sequence: CDR1 MDHEN, CDR2 SYDVKM. CDR3 sequence: CASSTPQGWVNEQFF. CDR3 coding DNA: TGTGCCAGCAGTACCCCCCAGGGGTGGGTCAATGAGCAGTTCTTC. Full variable domain (remainder filled in from reference TRBV28 and TRBJ2-1): DVKVTQSSRYLVKRTGEKVFLECVQDMDHENMFWYRQDPGLGLRLIYFSYDVKMKEKGDIPEGYSVSREKKERFSLILESASTNQTSMYLCASSTPQGWVNEQFFGPGTRLTVL.

This clone occurred once. V gene TRBV15 combines with J gene TRBJ2-5; 7 bases line up with TRBD2. In germline, CDR1 is LNHNV, CDR2 YYDKDF (reference sequence). This CDR3 has 16 amino acids. The V and J ends lost 2 bases and 4 bases, in that order; junction bases with no gene match: 10. The CDR3 DNA follows: TGTGCCACCAGCAGAATGGGAGGGGTGTTGGGAGAGACCCAGTACTTC. Translation gives CATSRMGGVLGETQYF.

V is TRBV27 and J is TRBJ2-5; the D gene is possibly TRBD2 (6 bases). The germline CDR1 and CDR2 sequences are MNHEY and SMNVEV (reference sequence). The CDR3 loop spans 14 amino acids. V was trimmed by 1 base and J by 5 bases, leaving 11 bases between them. CDR3 coding DNA: TGTGCCAGCAGTTTATGGGAAGGAGGGGAGACCCAGTACTTC. Translating gives CASSLWEGGETQYF.

This clone came up once. This sequence joins TRBV7-6 and TRBJ1-2; no clear D. The length of the CDR3 is 11 residues. The V end lost 5 bases, the J end lost 4 bases, and 5 bases lay between the germline ends. The germline CDR1 and CDR2 sequences are SGHVS and FNYEAQ. CDR3 in DNA: TGTGCCAGCAGCAAGACCTATGGCTACACCTTC. Its translation is CASSKTYGYTF.

The V gene is TRBV27, the J gene TRBJ2-1, with 7 bases matching TRBD2. Germline CDR1 and CDR2: MNHEY and SMNVEV (reference sequence). This CDR3 comprises 15 residues. V trimming: 0 bases; J trimming: 3 bases; junction bases outside the gene matches: 2. The CDR3 sequence: CASSLSAGVYNEQFF. DNA for the CDR3: TGTGCCAGCAGTTTATCGGCGGGAGTCTACAATGAGCAGTTCTTC.

The chain carries TRBV28 and TRBJ1-5; no firm D call. The germline CDR1 and CDR2 sequences are MDHEN and SYDVKM. This CDR3 comprises 14 residues. Trimming cost V 7 bases and J 5 bases, with 15 bases left between them. The CDR3 nucleotides are TGTGCCAGCACCCAGTTAGTGTTGGATCAGCCCCAGCATTTT. Its translation is CASTQLVLDQPQHF.

This clone showed up just a few times. The rearrangement links TRBV12-3 or TRBV12-4 to TRBJ1-4; 8 positions match TRBD1. This CDR3 has 13 residues. V trimming: 2 bases; J trimming: 8 bases; junction bases outside the gene matches: 1. The CDR3 protein is CASSLYRGEKLFF. CDR3 DNA: TGTGCCAGCAGTTTATACAGGGGGGAAAAACTGTTTTTT.

The chain recombines TRBV28 with TRBJ2-1; maybe TRBD2 (6 bases). From germline, CDR1 is MDHEN and CDR2 SYDVKM. Trimming stripped 6 bases from V and 6 bases from J, with 18 bases between. CDR3 length equals 15 residues. As DNA, the CDR3 is TGTGCCAGCAGCCCGGACTCCCCCGGGGGCAATGAGCAGTTCTTC. Translated, it gives CASSPDSPGGNEQFF.

V usage is TRBV7-6 and J usage is TRBJ2-5; a possible D gene is TRBD1 (6 bases). The CDR3 runs 16 residues. Looked up from germline, CDR1 is SGHVS and CDR2 is FNYEAQ. The V gene lost 4 bases and the J gene lost 1 base, with 16 bases spanning the gap. DNA of the CDR3: TGTGCCAGCAGCTCGACTAACCGGGACACCCAAGAGACCCAGTACTTC. Its translation: CASSSTNRDTQETQYF.

This clone was seen a handful of times. V usage is TRBV24-1 and J usage is TRBJ2-3; D might be TRBD1 (5 bases). CDR3 size: 12 residues. V shed 6 bases and J shed 9 bases, with 12 bases lying between them. The germline V gene encodes CDR1 KGHDR and CDR2 SFDVKD. DNA of the CDR3: TGTGCCACCAGTTTCGCAGGGAAAACGCAGTATTTT. It is translated as CATSFAGKTQYF.

CDR3 DNA sequence: TGTGCCAGCAGTTTAAAAGGGAAGGGCCTGACTTTC. It yields the protein CASSLKGKGLTF. This rearrangement joins TRBV28 to TRBJ2-6; D unclear. CDR3 length: 12 amino acids. Germline V gives CDR1 MDHEN, CDR2 SYDVKM. V was shortened by 2 bases and J by 15 bases, with 11 bases between the two germline ends.

This sequence joins TRBV9 and TRBJ2-2, with 11 nucleotides matching TRBD2. The CDR3 length is 15 residues. The junction had 2 bases not matched to a gene; V was cut back by 3 bases and J by 4 bases. Germline assignment: CDR1 SGDLS and CDR2 YYNGEE. Written as DNA, the CDR3 is TGTGCCAGCAGCGGGGGACTAGCGGTCACCGGGGAGCTGTTTTTT. It is translated as CASSGGLAVTGELFF.

In regard to this clone: Other nucleotide sequences in the sample specify the same CDR3. V and J are TRBV29-1 and TRBJ2-5; D may be TRBD1 (6 bases). Germline V lookup: CDR1 SQVTM, CDR2 ANQGSEA. The CDR3 is 16 amino acids. With 0 bases removed from V and 3 bases from J, the gap between germline ends came to 17 bases. DNA of the CDR3: TGCAGCGTTGAAGATCCTCACGAAGGACAGAAAGAGACCCAGTACTTC. It yields the protein CSVEDPHEGQKETQYF.